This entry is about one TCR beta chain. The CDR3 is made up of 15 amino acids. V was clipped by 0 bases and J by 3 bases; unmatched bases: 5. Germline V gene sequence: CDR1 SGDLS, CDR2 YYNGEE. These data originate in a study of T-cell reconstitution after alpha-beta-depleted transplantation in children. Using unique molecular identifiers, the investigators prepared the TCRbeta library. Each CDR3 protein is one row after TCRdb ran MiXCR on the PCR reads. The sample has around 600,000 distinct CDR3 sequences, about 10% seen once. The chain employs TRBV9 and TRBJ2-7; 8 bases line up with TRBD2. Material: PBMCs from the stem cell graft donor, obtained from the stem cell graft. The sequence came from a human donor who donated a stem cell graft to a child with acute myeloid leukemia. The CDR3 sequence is CASSVAETSDYEQYF. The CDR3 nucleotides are TGTGCCAGCAGCGTAGCTGAGACTAGCGACTACGAGCAGTACTTC.